The rows below give T cell receptor beta chains drawn from one sample of a study of cytomegalovirus exposure and HLA in healthy donors. Method: immunoSEQ multiplex PCR; TCRdb's copy keeps in-frame clones and lacks some. The table includes 200,000 to 250,000 clones, over 65% detected once. Specimen: PBMCs. These receptors all stem from a woman aged 25 to 39 in good health and CMV-seronegative. The CDR3 runs from the conserved cysteine through the conserved F or W. A D gene is named only where the DNA matches it firmly. Clone size appears in some rows only: once, few, many, or a class for an expanded clone.

CDR3 length: 15
J gene: TRBJ2-5
V gene: TRBV5-4
clone size: NA
D gene: TRBD1
CDR3 protein: CASSLKGQGGETQYF
CDR3 DNA: TGTGCCAGCAGCTTGAAGGGACAGGGTGGCGAGACCCAGTACTTC

CDR3 length: 16
J gene: TRBJ2-3
V gene: TRBV11-2
clone size: few
D gene: NA
CDR3 protein: CASSLNPQTWTDTQYF
CDR3 DNA: TGTGCCAGCAGCTTAAACCCCCAGACTTGGACAGATACGCAGTATTTT

CDR3 length: 15
J gene: TRBJ1-2
V gene: TRBV19
clone size: NA
D gene: TRBD1
CDR3 protein: CASSVTGTGNYGYTF
CDR3 DNA: TGTGCCAGTAGTGTAACCGGGACAGGCAACTATGGCTACACCTTC

CDR3 length: 13
J gene: TRBJ2-3
V gene: TRBV7-3
clone size: NA
D gene: NA
CDR3 protein: CASSSEGGDTQYF
CDR3 DNA: TGTGCCAGCAGCTCTGAGGGGGGGGATACGCAGTATTTT

CDR3 length: 16
J gene: TRBJ1-1
V gene: TRBV5-1
clone size: NA
D gene: NA
CDR3 protein: CASSLQTQGWGAEAFF
CDR3 DNA: TGCGCCAGCAGCTTACAAACGCAGGGGTGGGGCGCTGAAGCTTTCTTT

CDR3 length: 14
J gene: TRBJ2-5
V gene: TRBV4-2
clone size: NA
D gene: NA
CDR3 protein: CASSHGSAEETQYF
CDR3 DNA: TGTGCCAGCAGCCATGGTAGCGCGGAAGAGACCCAGTACTTC

CDR3 length: 15
J gene: TRBJ1-2
V gene: TRBV28
clone size: NA
D gene: NA
CDR3 protein: CASKRQELANYGYTF
CDR3 DNA: TGTGCCAGCAAACGACAGGAGTTAGCTAACTATGGCTACACCTTC

CDR3 length: 16
J gene: TRBJ2-3
V gene: TRBV9
clone size: NA
D gene: NA
CDR3 protein: CASSPPRTGSTDTQYF
CDR3 DNA: TGTGCCAGCAGCCCCCCAAGGACTGGTAGCACAGATACGCAGTATTTT

CDR3 length: 14
J gene: TRBJ1-1
V gene: TRBV14
clone size: few
D gene: NA
CDR3 protein: CASSHRGENTEAFF
CDR3 DNA: TGTGCCAGCAGCCACAGGGGAGAGAACACTGAAGCTTTCTTT

CDR3 length: 14
J gene: TRBJ2-5
V gene: TRBV5-1
clone size: once
D gene: NA
CDR3 protein: CASSVLPGAETQYF
CDR3 DNA: TGCGCCAGCAGCGTCCTTCCAGGGGCAGAGACCCAGTACTTC

CDR3 length: 15
J gene: TRBJ1-1
V gene: TRBV6-1
clone size: few
D gene: TRBD1
CDR3 protein: CATSYRLDRDTEAFF
CDR3 DNA: TGTGCCACCTCCTATCGCTTGGACAGGGACACTGAAGCTTTCTTT

CDR3 length: 15
J gene: TRBJ1-2
V gene: TRBV6-1
clone size: NA
D gene: NA
CDR3 protein: CASSEGAPGYYGYTF
CDR3 DNA: TGTGCCAGCAGTGAAGGAGCTCCGGGATACTATGGCTACACCTTC

CDR3 length: 15
J gene: TRBJ2-7
V gene: TRBV11-2
clone size: NA
D gene: NA
CDR3 protein: CASSLEVRGFYEQYF
CDR3 DNA: TGTGCCAGCAGCTTAGAGGTCCGAGGGTTCTACGAGCAGTACTTC

CDR3 length: 14
J gene: TRBJ2-1
V gene: TRBV6-5
clone size: NA
D gene: TRBD1
CDR3 protein: CASSWGTVPNEQFF
CDR3 DNA: TGTGCCAGCAGTTGGGGGACAGTGCCGAATGAGCAGTTCTTC

CDR3 length: 14
J gene: TRBJ1-2
V gene: TRBV9
clone size: NA
D gene: NA
CDR3 protein: CASSVGQGNYGYTF
CDR3 DNA: TGTGCCAGCAGCGTAGGCCAGGGGAACTATGGCTACACCTTC

CDR3 length: 17
J gene: TRBJ2-1
V gene: TRBV28
clone size: NA
D gene: TRBD2
CDR3 protein: CASSSRLWAGGPNEQFF
CDR3 DNA: TGTGCCAGCAGTTCCCGCCTATGGGCGGGAGGGCCCAATGAGCAGTTCTTC

CDR3 length: 15
J gene: TRBJ2-1
V gene: TRBV4-1
clone size: NA
D gene: NA
CDR3 protein: CASSHAFLGINEQFF
CDR3 DNA: TGCGCCAGCAGCCATGCGTTCCTAGGCATCAATGAGCAGTTCTTC

CDR3 length: 17
J gene: TRBJ2-3
V gene: TRBV2
clone size: NA
D gene: TRBD2
CDR3 protein: CASGSGLAGGSTDTQYF
CDR3 DNA: TGTGCCAGCGGGTCCGGACTAGCGGGAGGAAGCACAGATACGCAGTATTTT

CDR3 length: 16
J gene: TRBJ2-3
V gene: TRBV9
clone size: NA
D gene: NA
CDR3 protein: CASSPGVVWSTDTQYF
CDR3 DNA: TGTGCCAGCAGCCCCGGGGTGGTTTGGAGCACAGATACGCAGTATTTT

CDR3 length: 16
J gene: TRBJ2-1
V gene: TRBV5-1
clone size: NA
D gene: TRBD2
CDR3 protein: CASSLPTGGASDEQFF
CDR3 DNA: TGCGCCAGCAGCTTGCCGACCGGGGGGGCCTCTGATGAGCAGTTCTTC

CDR3 length: 13
J gene: TRBJ1-2
V gene: TRBV6-1
clone size: NA
D gene: TRBD1
CDR3 protein: CASSEGRGYGYTF
CDR3 DNA: TGTGCCAGCAGTGAAGGCAGGGGGTATGGCTACACCTTC

CDR3 length: 15
J gene: TRBJ1-2
V gene: TRBV7-2
clone size: few
D gene: NA
CDR3 protein: CASSLTSGLNYGYTF
CDR3 DNA: TGTGCCAGCAGCTTAACGTCAGGCCTTAACTATGGCTACACCTTC

CDR3 length: 14
J gene: TRBJ2-2
V gene: TRBV30
clone size: medium-sized
D gene: NA
CDR3 protein: CASKEGLEAGELFF
CDR3 DNA: TGTGCCTCAAAGGAGGGGCTGGAGGCCGGGGAGCTGTTTTTT

CDR3 length: 14
J gene: TRBJ1-5
V gene: TRBV5-5
clone size: NA
D gene: NA
CDR3 protein: CASSHWGYNQPQHF
CDR3 DNA: TGTGCCAGCAGCCACTGGGGCTACAATCAGCCCCAGCATTTT

CDR3 length: 13
J gene: TRBJ1-2
V gene: TRBV18
clone size: NA
D gene: NA
CDR3 protein: CASSPPRLGSYTF
CDR3 DNA: TGTGCCAGCTCACCACCTCGCTTGGGCAGCTACACCTTC

CDR3 length: 15
J gene: TRBJ1-5
V gene: TRBV7-9
clone size: NA
D gene: TRBD1
CDR3 protein: CASSLRGDRNQPQHF
CDR3 DNA: TGTGCCAGCAGCTTAAGGGGGGACAGAAATCAGCCCCAGCATTTT

CDR3 length: 12
J gene: TRBJ1-1
V gene: TRBV10-3
clone size: NA
D gene: NA
CDR3 protein: CAISDSNTEAFF
CDR3 DNA: TGTGCCATCAGTGACTCGAACACTGAAGCTTTCTTT

CDR3 length: 10
J gene: TRBJ2-1
V gene: TRBV20-1
clone size: NA
D gene: NA
CDR3 protein: CSATGNEQFF
CDR3 DNA: TGCAGTGCTACCGGCAATGAGCAGTTCTTC

CDR3 length: 16
J gene: TRBJ1-2
V gene: TRBV18
clone size: few
D gene: TRBD1
CDR3 protein: CASSPTATGINYGYTF
CDR3 DNA: TGTGCCAGCTCACCAACTGCGACAGGGATTAACTATGGCTACACCTTC

CDR3 length: 16
J gene: TRBJ2-7
V gene: TRBV9
clone size: once
D gene: TRBD1
CDR3 protein: CASSAGSPRQGFEQYF
CDR3 DNA: TGTGCCAGCAGCGCGGGGAGTCCGAGACAGGGGTTCGAGCAGTACTTC

CDR3 length: 14
J gene: TRBJ1-3
V gene: TRBV28
clone size: NA
D gene: TRBD1
CDR3 protein: CASSSGGPGNTIYF
CDR3 DNA: TGTGCCAGCAGTTCAGGGGGTCCTGGAAACACCATATATTTT

CDR3 length: 13
J gene: TRBJ2-4
V gene: TRBV7-9
clone size: NA
D gene: NA
CDR3 protein: CASSLVGWDSTTF
CDR3 DNA: TGTGCCAGCAGCTTAGTGGGGTGGGACTCTACGACCTTC

CDR3 length: 15
J gene: TRBJ1-2
V gene: TRBV19
clone size: NA
D gene: NA
CDR3 protein: CASTLNRDKGYGYTF
CDR3 DNA: TGTGCCAGTACCCTAAACCGGGACAAGGGATATGGCTACACCTTC

CDR3 length: 12
J gene: TRBJ1-2
V gene: TRBV2
clone size: NA
D gene: NA
CDR3 protein: CASGLLVRGYTF
CDR3 DNA: TGTGCCAGCGGTTTACTGGTCCGAGGCTACACCTTC

CDR3 length: 13
J gene: TRBJ1-2
V gene: TRBV13
clone size: NA
D gene: NA
CDR3 protein: CASSLTPNYGYTF
CDR3 DNA: TGTGCCAGCAGCCTAACCCCAAACTATGGCTACACCTTC

CDR3 length: 18
J gene: TRBJ2-7
V gene: TRBV4-1
clone size: NA
D gene: NA
CDR3 protein: CASSQGLAAGYRSYEQYF
CDR3 DNA: TGCGCCAGCAGCCAGGGCCTGGCGGCGGGGTACCGCTCCTACGAGCAGTACTTC

CDR3 length: 13
J gene: TRBJ2-5
V gene: TRBV6-1
clone size: NA
D gene: TRBD1
CDR3 protein: CASSDRVGETQYF
CDR3 DNA: TGTGCCAGCAGCGACAGGGTGGGAGAGACCCAGTACTTC

CDR3 length: 15
J gene: TRBJ2-1
V gene: TRBV19
clone size: NA
D gene: TRBD2
CDR3 protein: CASSMRTGGRNEQFF
CDR3 DNA: TGTGCCAGTAGTATGAGGACGGGAGGGAGGAATGAGCAGTTCTTC

CDR3 length: 13
J gene: TRBJ2-1
V gene: TRBV4-1
clone size: NA
D gene: TRBD2
CDR3 protein: CASSLLAVDEQFF
CDR3 DNA: TGCGCCAGCAGCCTACTAGCGGTCGATGAGCAGTTCTTC

CDR3 length: 18
J gene: TRBJ1-3
V gene: TRBV7-2
clone size: NA
D gene: NA
CDR3 protein: CASSLAYNPVDSGNTIYF
CDR3 DNA: TGTGCCAGCAGCTTAGCCTATAACCCGGTCGACTCTGGAAACACCATATATTTT

CDR3 length: 15
J gene: TRBJ2-1
V gene: TRBV6-6
clone size: NA
D gene: NA
CDR3 protein: CASSSTDFSYNEQFF
CDR3 DNA: TGTGCCAGCAGTTCCACGGACTTCTCCTACAATGAGCAGTTCTTC

CDR3 length: 16
J gene: TRBJ2-1
V gene: TRBV5-4
clone size: NA
D gene: TRBD2
CDR3 protein: CASSPSTGGAHNEQFF
CDR3 DNA: TGTGCCAGCAGCCCCAGCACGGGGGGGGCCCACAATGAGCAGTTCTTC

CDR3 length: 12
J gene: TRBJ2-5
V gene: TRBV10-3
clone size: NA
D gene: NA
CDR3 protein: CAISEAQETQYF
CDR3 DNA: TGTGCCATCAGTGAAGCACAAGAGACCCAGTACTTC

CDR3 length: 18
J gene: TRBJ2-7
V gene: TRBV9
clone size: NA
D gene: NA
CDR3 protein: CASSPAETISGGSYEQYF
CDR3 DNA: TGTGCCAGCAGCCCTGCGGAGACCATTTCGGGCGGGTCTTACGAGCAGTACTTC

CDR3 length: 16
J gene: TRBJ2-1
V gene: TRBV7-2
clone size: NA
D gene: TRBD1
CDR3 protein: CASSLGGTGNYNEQFF
CDR3 DNA: TGTGCCAGCAGCTTAGGTGGGACAGGAAATTACAATGAGCAGTTCTTC

CDR3 length: 15
J gene: TRBJ2-7
V gene: TRBV19
clone size: NA
D gene: NA
CDR3 protein: CASSPQSSAAYEQYF
CDR3 DNA: TGTGCCAGTAGTCCTCAAAGTAGCGCCGCCTACGAGCAGTACTTC

CDR3 length: 14
J gene: TRBJ2-2
V gene: TRBV11-3
clone size: NA
D gene: NA
CDR3 protein: CASSLGQGTGELFF
CDR3 DNA: TGTGCCAGCAGCTTAGGGCAGGGAACCGGGGAGCTGTTTTTT

CDR3 length: 13
J gene: TRBJ1-2
V gene: TRBV6-5
clone size: NA
D gene: NA
CDR3 protein: CASRFTVNYGYTF
CDR3 DNA: TGTGCCAGCAGATTTACAGTAAACTATGGCTACACCTTC

CDR3 length: 13
J gene: TRBJ1-2
V gene: TRBV5-8
clone size: NA
D gene: NA
CDR3 protein: CASSLTDLYGYTF
CDR3 DNA: TGTGCCAGCAGCTTGACTGATCTCTATGGCTACACCTTC

CDR3 length: 15
J gene: TRBJ2-1
V gene: TRBV6-1
clone size: NA
D gene: TRBD2
CDR3 protein: CASSDPGLGNNEQFF
CDR3 DNA: TGTGCCAGCAGTGACCCGGGACTAGGAAACAATGAGCAGTTCTTC

CDR3 length: 17
J gene: TRBJ2-7
V gene: TRBV4-2
clone size: NA
D gene: NA
CDR3 protein: CASSQDGLRDSSYEQYF
CDR3 DNA: TGTGCCAGCAGCCAAGACGGGCTCCGGGACTCCTCCTACGAGCAGTACTTC

CDR3 length: 14
J gene: TRBJ1-1
V gene: TRBV7-9
clone size: NA
D gene: NA
CDR3 protein: CASSPRHLNTEAFF
CDR3 DNA: TGTGCCAGCAGCCCCCGACACCTGAACACTGAAGCTTTCTTT

CDR3 length: 15
J gene: TRBJ2-2
V gene: TRBV5-6
clone size: once
D gene: TRBD1
CDR3 protein: CASSPMDRAPGELFF
CDR3 DNA: TGTGCCAGCAGCCCTATGGACAGGGCTCCCGGGGAGCTGTTTTTT

CDR3 length: 15
J gene: TRBJ2-1
V gene: TRBV5-1
clone size: NA
D gene: NA
CDR3 protein: CASSRYGKGYNEQFF
CDR3 DNA: TGCGCCAGCAGCCGGTACGGGAAGGGTTACAATGAGCAGTTCTTC

CDR3 length: 15
J gene: TRBJ2-1
V gene: TRBV19
clone size: NA
D gene: TRBD2
CDR3 protein: CASSIEGTSLDEQFF
CDR3 DNA: TGTGCCAGTAGTATAGAAGGGACTAGCTTGGATGAGCAGTTCTTC

CDR3 length: 16
J gene: TRBJ2-3
V gene: TRBV4-1
clone size: NA
D gene: TRBD2
CDR3 protein: CASSQDSAGEGDTQYF
CDR3 DNA: TGCGCCAGCAGCCAAGATTCCGCGGGGGAAGGAGATACGCAGTATTTT

CDR3 length: 16
J gene: TRBJ2-2
V gene: TRBV6-1
clone size: NA
D gene: NA
CDR3 protein: CASSVTGTLNTGELFF
CDR3 DNA: TGTGCCAGCAGTGTAACCGGGACACTGAACACCGGGGAGCTGTTTTTT

CDR3 length: 13
J gene: TRBJ2-5
V gene: TRBV9
clone size: NA
D gene: TRBD2
CDR3 protein: CATRGRVRETQYF
CDR3 DNA: TGTGCCACCCGCGGGAGAGTCAGAGAGACCCAGTACTTC

CDR3 length: 15
J gene: TRBJ2-3
V gene: TRBV4-1
clone size: NA
D gene: NA
CDR3 protein: CASSQVVIGVDTQYF
CDR3 DNA: TGCGCCAGCAGCCAAGTGGTGATAGGGGTTGATACGCAGTATTTT